This T cell receptor (beta chain) originates from a study of post-analysis software for immune sequencing data. This clonotype was detected only a few times. Its specificity is unknown. Findings and limits, study-wide: Significantly lower normalized Chao1 diversity was seen in multiple sclerosis patients than in controls. Controls had lower frequencies than patients of about 5 TRBV segments, which included TRBV5-6, TRBV5-1 and TRBV20-1.

Per germline, CDR1 MGHRA and CDR2 YSYEKL. Trimming removed 1 base from V and 1 base from J; junction bases left unmatched: 9. This CDR3 spans 18 amino acids. Unique-molecular-identifier-tagged TCR beta cDNA libraries were used. Using its own MiXCR run on the PCR reads, TCRdb lists one record per CDR3 protein. The sample contains 400,000 to 500,000 distinct CDR3 sequences, roughly 40% of which appear only once. The rearrangement joins TRBV4-1 to TRBJ2-3; 9 bases agree with TRBD1. The source of this sequence is a girl aged 2-10 years with multiple sclerosis. The sequenced sample consisted of blood. The CDR3 loop is CASSQVEDRGYGTDTQYF. The CDR3 DNA reads TGCGCCAGCAGCCAAGTTGAGGACAGGGGTTATGGCACAGATACGCAGTATTTT.